Presented here are 21 T cell receptor beta chains from one specimen sequenced in a study of blood T cell repertoires in COVID-19. Method: immunoSEQ multiplex PCR; TCRdb's copy keeps in-frame clones and lacks some. The table lists about 290,000 clones, 85% to 90% of them singletons. Sequences were obtained from peripheral blood. All receptors derive from a woman under 40 with COVID-19, enrolled during active disease.

This clone turned up a few times. The chain recombines TRBV27 with TRBJ2-7; TRBD2 aligns across 11 bases. The J segment lost 4 bases and the V segment lost 6 bases, leaving 5 bases of the junction unmatched. The CDR3 is made up of 14 amino acids. CDR1 MNHEY and CDR2 SMNVEV come from the germline V gene (reference sequence). As DNA, the CDR3 is TGTGCCAGCAGCTATAGCGGGGGGGCTTACGAGCAGTACTTC. It yields the protein CASSYSGGAYEQYF.

This chain joins TRBV14 and TRBJ2-7; D is unclear. This CDR3 has 15 residues. The germline V and J ends were trimmed by 0 bases and 2 bases, with 11 bases remaining between them. Germline V CDR1 and CDR2: SGHDN, FVKESK. Written as DNA, the CDR3 is TGTGCCAGCAGCCAAGATCCATATGGCACCTACGAGCAGTACTTC. The encoded protein is CASSQDPYGTYEQYF.

The rearrangement links TRBV2 to TRBJ1-2, with 9 bases aligning to TRBD1. This CDR3 contains 14 residues. Germline-derived CDR1 and CDR2 are SNHLY and FYNNEI. Unmatched junction bases numbered 7, after V lost 7 bases and J lost 4 bases. The CDR3 region has the DNA TGTGCCAGCATCGAACAGGGGGCGAGCTATGGCTACACCTTC. It translates to CASIEQGASYGYTF. The full variable domain, with the rest looked up from reference TRBV2 and TRBJ1-2, is EPEVTQTPSHQVTQMGQEVILRCVPISNHLYFYWYRQILGQKVEFLVSFYNNEISEKSEIFDDQFSVERPDGSNFTLKIRSTKLEDSAMYFCASIEQGASYGYTFGSGTRLTVV.

This sequence joins TRBV3-1 (or the pseudogene TRBV3-2) and TRBJ2-7; TRBD2 matches 12 bases. Germline CDR1 LGHDT, CDR2 YNNKEL (reference sequence). This CDR3 spans 15 amino acids. J gave up 2 bases and V 5 bases, and 4 bases lay outside the gene matches. CDR3 DNA: TGTGCCAGCAGCTCACTAGCGGGGGGCCCCTACGAGCAGTACTTC. Protein sequence: CASSSLAGGPYEQYF.

This clone appeared once. J is TRBJ1-2 and V is TRBV2, with D possibly matching TRBD1 (5 bases). Germline CDR1 SNHLY, CDR2 FYNNEI. Trimming left V 7 bases short and J 0 bases short, with 9 bases between. This CDR3 has 13 residues. Written as DNA, the CDR3 is TGTGCCAGCATGGAGGGACCTAACTATGGCTACACCTTC. It codes for CASMEGPNYGYTF.

The chain recombines TRBV27 with TRBJ1-1; a possible D gene is TRBD1 (5 bases). Germline lookup yields CDR1 MNHEY and CDR2 SMNVEV (reference sequence). V was shortened by 6 bases and J by 8 bases, with 16 bases between the two germline ends. The CDR3 is made up of 13 amino acids. CDR3 loop: CASRQRGDSEAFF. The CDR3 DNA is TGTGCCAGCAGGCAACGGGGGGACTCCGAAGCTTTCTTT.

The CDR3 region is CASSSSARFHQPQHF. The DNA of the CDR3 is TGTGCCAGCAGCTCTAGCGCCAGGTTCCATCAGCCCCAGCATTTT. The chain carries TRBV7-4 and TRBJ1-5; D call uncertain. V lost 4 bases and J lost 5, with 15 bases in between. The CDR3 runs 15 residues. From germline, CDR1 is SGHVT and CDR2 SQSDAQ.

This rearrangement joins TRBV6-6 to TRBJ1-6; the match to TRBD1 covers 7 bases. Trimming cost V 2 bases and J 5 bases; bases outside gene matches: 3. The CDR3 spans 15 residues. Per the germline V gene, CDR1 is MNHNY and CDR2 is SVGAGI (reference sequence). In nucleotides, the CDR3 is TGTGCCAGCAGTTACGGGGACAGAAATAATTCACCCCTCCACTTT. It translates to CASSYGDRNNSPLHF.

This rearrangement joins TRBV4-1 to TRBJ2-3; 10 bases line up with TRBD1. V shed 5 bases, J shed 5 bases, and the junction held 16 bases outside the gene matches. Germline CDR1 MGHRA, CDR2 YSYEKL. CDR3 length equals 18 residues. The CDR3 spells CASSLPRGQGRFRDTQYF. For the CDR3, the DNA is TGCGCCAGCAGCTTACCCAGGGGACAGGGGAGGTTCCGAGATACGCAGTATTTT.

The genes are TRBV5-1 and TRBJ2-7; 10 bases map to TRBD1. Trimming took 4 bases from V and 5 from J; bases not matched to a gene: 12. CDR1 and CDR2 (germline): SGHRS, YFSETQ. There are 16 residues in the CDR3. The CDR3 DNA reads TGCGCCAGCAGCGTAGAGCCGGGACAGGGGATGAACGAGCAGTACTTC. It yields the protein CASSVEPGQGMNEQYF. The complete variable domain, with remaining parts taken from reference TRBV5-1 and TRBJ2-7, reads KAGVTQTPRYLIKTRGQQVTLSCSPISGHRSVSWYQQTPGQGLQFLFEYFSETQRNKGNFPGRFSGRQFSNSRSEMNVSTLELGDSALYLCASSVEPGQGMNEQYFGPGTRLTVT.

The CDR3 bases are TGTGCCAGCAGTCTACACGGGGGTAGCAATCAGCCCCAGCATTTT. It is translated as CASSLHGGSNQPQHF. The J gene is TRBJ1-5, the V gene TRBV6-6, with D perhaps TRBD1 (5 bases). CDR1 is MNHNY, CDR2 SVGAGI, per germline (reference sequence). The CDR3 runs 15 residues. V was clipped by 5 bases and J by 0 bases, with 11 bases between them.

This chain links TRBV18 with TRBJ2-7; 9 bases align to TRBD1. The CDR3 extends over 15 amino acids. The junction had 6 bases not matched to a gene; V was cut back by 6 bases and J by 0 bases. Germline V gene sequence: CDR1 KGHSH, CDR2 LQKENI. CDR3 protein: CASSPGQGLSYEQYF. The CDR3 region has the DNA TGTGCCAGCTCGCCGGGACAGGGCCTCTCCTACGAGCAGTACTTC.

This chain links TRBV2 with TRBJ1-1; D remains unclear. CDR1 is SNHLY, CDR2 FYNNEI, per germline. The V and J ends lost 1 base and 0 bases respectively, with 15 bases between them. The CDR3 is 17 residues long. The CDR3 spells CASSEGQVLPMNTEAFF. DNA for the CDR3: TGTGCCAGCAGTGAAGGACAAGTACTGCCTATGAACACTGAAGCTTTCTTT.

This clone showed up just a few times. The genes are TRBV7-2 and TRBJ2-7; tentative D call: TRBD1 (6 bases). The CDR3 has 14 amino acids. In germline, CDR1 is SGHTA, CDR2 FQGNSA. The V end was cut by 6 bases, the J end by 4 bases, with 16 bases between. The CDR3 DNA reads TGTGCCAGCAGTCTGACAGGAGAACATTACGAGCAGTACTTC. Its translation: CASSLTGEHYEQYF.

This rearrangement joins TRBV7-9 to TRBJ1-6; 10 positions match TRBD1. Trimming removed 1 base from V and 9 bases from J; junction bases left unmatched: 3. Germline V CDR1 and CDR2: SEHNR, FQNEAQ (reference sequence). This CDR3 spans 15 amino acids. CDR3 in amino acids: CASSLGGTGVSPLHF. CDR3 DNA: TGTGCCAGCAGCTTAGGCGGGACAGGGGTTTCACCCCTCCACTTT.

This sequence joins TRBV11-1 and TRBJ2-1, with TRBD2 as a possible D gene (5 bases). From germline, CDR1 is SGHAT and CDR2 FQDESV (reference sequence). The V end was cut by 5 bases, the J end by 0 bases, with 11 bases between. The CDR3 sequence is 15 residues long. The CDR3 here is CASSLADFSYNEQFF. The CDR3 nucleotides read TGTGCCAGCAGCCTGGCGGACTTCTCCTACAATGAGCAGTTCTTC. The whole variable domain, remainder taken from reference TRBV11-1 and TRBJ2-1, is EAEVAQSPRYKITEKSQAVAFWCDPISGHATLYWYRQILGQGPELLVQFQDESVVDDSQLPKDRFSAERLKGVDSTLKIQPAELGDSAMYLCASSLADFSYNEQFFGPGTRLTVL.

This CDR3 reads CASSPLPGVISETQYF. CDR3 coding DNA: TGTGCCAGCTCACCCCTCCCCGGGGTGATCTCGGAGACCCAGTACTTC. This chain uses TRBV18 with TRBJ2-5; tentatively, D is TRBD2 (5 bases). Trimming cost V 3 bases and J 5 bases, with 19 bases left between them. CDR1 and CDR2 from the germline V gene are KGHSH and LQKENI. This CDR3 spans 16 amino acids. Filled out from reference TRBV18 and TRBJ2-5, the complete variable domain reads NAGVMQNPRHLVRRRGQEARLRCSPMKGHSHVYWYRQLPEEGLKFMVYLQKENIIDESGMPKERFSAEFPKEGPSILRIQQVVRGDSAAYFCASSPLPGVISETQYFGPGTRLLVL.

The J gene is TRBJ1-6, the V gene TRBV6-5; no clear D. The CDR3 totals 12 residues. The V end lost 7 bases, the J end lost 8 bases, and 9 bases lay between the germline ends. Germline V gives CDR1 MNHEY, CDR2 SVGAGI. The DNA of the CDR3 is TGTGCCAGCAAGGGAGGCTATTCACCCCTCCACTTT. Protein: CASKGGYSPLHF.

This chain links TRBV5-1 with TRBJ2-1; 9 nucleotides line up with TRBD1. This CDR3 contains 15 residues. The ends lost 0 bases at V and 5 bases at J; junction bases unmatched: 3. Germline V gives CDR1 SGHRS, CDR2 YFSETQ. The CDR3 region has the DNA TGCGCCAGCAGCTTGGGGACAGGGGACCACAATGAGCAGTTCTTC. It encodes CASSLGTGDHNEQFF. Full variable domain (missing parts from reference TRBV5-1 and TRBJ2-1): KAGVTQTPRYLIKTRGQQVTLSCSPISGHRSVSWYQQTPGQGLQFLFEYFSETQRNKGNFPGRFSGRQFSNSRSEMNVSTLELGDSALYLCASSLGTGDHNEQFFGPGTRLTVL.

The chain carries TRBV6-5 and TRBJ1-2, with D unclear. CDR1 and CDR2 from the germline V gene are MNHEY and SVGAGI. This CDR3 comprises 13 residues. V was pared by 6 bases and J by 3 bases, with 11 bases between. CDR3 sequence reads: CASSRTDYYGYTF. The CDR3 DNA follows: TGTGCCAGCAGCCGTACTGACTACTATGGCTACACCTTC.

The V and J genes are TRBV24-1 and TRBJ1-5, with D perhaps TRBD1 (5 bases). From germline, CDR1 is KGHDR and CDR2 SFDVKD. Between the trimmed V and J ends, which lost 3 bases and 4 bases, there was a span of 15 bases. This CDR3 is 16 amino acids long. CDR3 DNA sequence: TGTGCCACCAGTGATAATGGGGCAGGAAAAAATCAGCCCCAGCATTTT. The encoded protein is CATSDNGAGKNQPQHF.